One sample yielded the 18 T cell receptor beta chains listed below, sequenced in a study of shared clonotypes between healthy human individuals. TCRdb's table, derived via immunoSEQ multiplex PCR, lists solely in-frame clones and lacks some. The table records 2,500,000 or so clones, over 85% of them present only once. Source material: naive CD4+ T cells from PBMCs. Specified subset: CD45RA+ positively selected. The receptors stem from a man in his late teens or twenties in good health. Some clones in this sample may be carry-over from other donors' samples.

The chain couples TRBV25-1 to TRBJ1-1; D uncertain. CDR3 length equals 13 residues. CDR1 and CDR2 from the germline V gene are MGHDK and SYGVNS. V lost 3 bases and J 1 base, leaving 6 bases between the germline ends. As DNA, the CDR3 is TGTGCCAGCAGTGATATGTCGAACACTGAAGCTTTCTTT. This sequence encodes CASSDMSNTEAFF.

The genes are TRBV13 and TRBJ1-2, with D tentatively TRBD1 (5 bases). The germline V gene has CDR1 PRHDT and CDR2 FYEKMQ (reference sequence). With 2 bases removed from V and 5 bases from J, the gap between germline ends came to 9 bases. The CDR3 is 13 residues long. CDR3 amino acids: CASSLNRGYGYTF. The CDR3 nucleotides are TGTGCCAGCAGCTTAAATCGGGGGTATGGCTACACCTTC.

This chain's CDR3 is CASSPLQGADGYTF. CDR3 nucleotide sequence: TGTGCCAGCTCACCTCTCCAGGGGGCTGATGGCTACACCTTC. V usage is TRBV18 and J usage is TRBJ1-2, with 8 bases lining up with TRBD1. V was pared by 3 bases and J by 6 bases, with 6 bases of the junction left unmatched. Germline CDR1 is KGHSH and CDR2 is LQKENI. This CDR3 region has 14 residues.

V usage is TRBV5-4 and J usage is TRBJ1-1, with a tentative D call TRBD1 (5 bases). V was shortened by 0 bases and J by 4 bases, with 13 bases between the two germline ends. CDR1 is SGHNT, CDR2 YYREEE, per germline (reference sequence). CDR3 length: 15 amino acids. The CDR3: CASSLGFSGSTEAFF. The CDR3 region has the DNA TGTGCCAGCAGCTTGGGGTTCTCAGGGAGCACTGAAGCTTTCTTT.

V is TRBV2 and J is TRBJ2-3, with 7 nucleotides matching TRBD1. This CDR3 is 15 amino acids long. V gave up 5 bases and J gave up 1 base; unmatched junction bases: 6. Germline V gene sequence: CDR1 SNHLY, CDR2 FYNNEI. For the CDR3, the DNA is TGTGCCAGCAGTTACCGGGACAGCGGCACAGATACGCAGTATTTT. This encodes CASSYRDSGTDTQYF. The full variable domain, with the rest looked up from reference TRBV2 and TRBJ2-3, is EPEVTQTPSHQVTQMGQEVILRCVPISNHLYFYWYRQILGQKVEFLVSFYNNEISEKSEIFDDQFSVERPDGSNFTLKIRSTKLEDSAMYFCASSYRDSGTDTQYFGPGTRLTVL.

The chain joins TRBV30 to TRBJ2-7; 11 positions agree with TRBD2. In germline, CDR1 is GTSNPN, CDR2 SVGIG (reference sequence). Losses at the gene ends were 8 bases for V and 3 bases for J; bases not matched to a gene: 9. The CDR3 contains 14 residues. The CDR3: CAGGIAGGGYEQYF. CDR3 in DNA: TGTGCCGGCGGAATAGCGGGAGGGGGCTACGAGCAGTACTTC.

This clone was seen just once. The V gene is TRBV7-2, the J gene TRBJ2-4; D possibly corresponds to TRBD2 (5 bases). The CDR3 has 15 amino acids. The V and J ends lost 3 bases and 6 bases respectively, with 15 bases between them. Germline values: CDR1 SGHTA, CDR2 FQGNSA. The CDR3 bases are TGTGCCAGCAGCTTCGCACGATCTCGGGGAAACATTCAGTACTTC. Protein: CASSFARSRGNIQYF.

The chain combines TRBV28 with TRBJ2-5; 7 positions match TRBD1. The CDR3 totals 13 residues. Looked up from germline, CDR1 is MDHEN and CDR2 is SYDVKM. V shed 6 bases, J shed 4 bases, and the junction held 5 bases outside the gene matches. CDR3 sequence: CASRTGMRETQYF. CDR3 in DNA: TGTGCCAGCAGGACAGGGATGCGAGAGACCCAGTACTTC.

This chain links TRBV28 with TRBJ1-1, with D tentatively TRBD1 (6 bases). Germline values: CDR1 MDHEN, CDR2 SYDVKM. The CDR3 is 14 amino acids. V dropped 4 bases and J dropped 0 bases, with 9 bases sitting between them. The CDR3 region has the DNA TGTGCCAGCAGTTCTGCAGGGGTGAACACTGAAGCTTTCTTT. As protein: CASSSAGVNTEAFF.

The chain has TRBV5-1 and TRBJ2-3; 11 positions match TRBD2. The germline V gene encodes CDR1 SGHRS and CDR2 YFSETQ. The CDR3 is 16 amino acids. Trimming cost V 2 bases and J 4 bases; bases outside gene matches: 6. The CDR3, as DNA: TGCGCCAGCAGCTTTTCCCTAGCGGGAGGTGCAGATACGCAGTATTTT. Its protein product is CASSFSLAGGADTQYF.

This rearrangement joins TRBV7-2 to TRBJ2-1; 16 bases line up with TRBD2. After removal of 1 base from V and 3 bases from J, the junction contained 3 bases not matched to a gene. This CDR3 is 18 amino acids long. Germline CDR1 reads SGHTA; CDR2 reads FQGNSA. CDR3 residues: CASSLDGTSGRVYNEQFF. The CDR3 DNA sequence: TGTGCCAGCAGCTTAGATGGGACTAGCGGGAGGGTCTACAATGAGCAGTTCTTC.

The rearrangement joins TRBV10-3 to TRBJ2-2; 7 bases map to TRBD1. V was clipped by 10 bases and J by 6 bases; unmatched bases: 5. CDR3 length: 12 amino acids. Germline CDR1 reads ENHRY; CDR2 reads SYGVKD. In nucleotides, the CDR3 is TGTGCCAGTGCGACAGGGCCCGGGGAGCTGTTTTTT. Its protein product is CASATGPGELFF.

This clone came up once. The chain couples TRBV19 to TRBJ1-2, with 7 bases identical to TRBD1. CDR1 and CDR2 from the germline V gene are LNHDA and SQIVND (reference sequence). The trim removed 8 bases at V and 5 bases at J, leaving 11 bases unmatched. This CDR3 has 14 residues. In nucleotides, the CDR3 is TGTGCCAGTGGTAGCGACAGGGTCGGGTATGGCTACACCTTC. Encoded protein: CASGSDRVGYGYTF.

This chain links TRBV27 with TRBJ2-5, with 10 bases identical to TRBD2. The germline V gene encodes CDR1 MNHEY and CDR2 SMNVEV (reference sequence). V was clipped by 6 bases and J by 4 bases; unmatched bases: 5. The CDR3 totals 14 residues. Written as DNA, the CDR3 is TGTGCCAGCAGGGAAGGGACTAGCGTAGAGACCCAGTACTTC. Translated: CASREGTSVETQYF.

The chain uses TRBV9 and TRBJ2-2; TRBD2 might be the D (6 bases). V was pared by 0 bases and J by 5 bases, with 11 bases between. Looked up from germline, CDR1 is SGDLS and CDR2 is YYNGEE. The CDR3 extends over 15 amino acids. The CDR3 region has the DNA TGTGCCAGCAGCGTAGTCGGGGGTCGGACCGGGGAGCTGTTTTTT. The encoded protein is CASSVVGGRTGELFF.

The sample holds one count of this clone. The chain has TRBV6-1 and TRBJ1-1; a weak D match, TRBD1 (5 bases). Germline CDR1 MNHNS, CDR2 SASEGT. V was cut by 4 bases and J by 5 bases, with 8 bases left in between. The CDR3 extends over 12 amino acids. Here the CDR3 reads CASSARETEAFF. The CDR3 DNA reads TGTGCCAGCAGTGCCAGGGAAACTGAAGCTTTCTTT.

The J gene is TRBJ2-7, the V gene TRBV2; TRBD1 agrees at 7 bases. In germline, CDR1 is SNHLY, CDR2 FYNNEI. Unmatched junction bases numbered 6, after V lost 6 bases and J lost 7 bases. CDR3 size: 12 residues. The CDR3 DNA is TGTGCCAGCAGCGGGGACAGTTTGGAGCAGTACTTC. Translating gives CASSGDSLEQYF.

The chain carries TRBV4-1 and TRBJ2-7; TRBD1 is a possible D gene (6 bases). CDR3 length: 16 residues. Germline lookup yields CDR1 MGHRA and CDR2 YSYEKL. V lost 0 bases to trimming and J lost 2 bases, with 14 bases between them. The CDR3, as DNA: TGCGCCAGCAGCCAAGATTACCGGACAGTAACCTACGAGCAGTACTTC. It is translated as CASSQDYRTVTYEQYF.